This T cell receptor beta chain was identified during a study of type 1 and type 2 diabetes patients. PCR was run on genomic DNA. The TCR beta CDR3 region was amplified using 30 forward and 13 reverse primers. TCRdb used MiXCR to reprocess the multiplex PCR reads, holding one entry per CDR3 protein. The data contain 250,000 or so distinct CDR3 sequences, over 45% of them singletons. Germline assignment: CDR1 SQVTM and CDR2 ANQGSEA. The CDR3 covers 13 residues. V trimming: 5 bases; J trimming: 5 bases; junction bases outside the gene matches: 9. The receptor was isolated from a man younger than 35 with type 2 diabetes. The sample taken for sequencing was peripheral blood mononuclear cells (PBMCs). The rearrangement links TRBV29-1 to TRBJ2-7; 7 bases agree with TRBD1. CDR3 nucleotides: TGCAGCGTTCAGCGACAGGGTAACAACGAGCAGTACTTC. Translation: CSVQRQGNNEQYF.